The 10 T cell receptor beta chains listed next were all sequenced from one sample in a study of cytomegalovirus exposure and HLA in healthy donors. Researchers ran the PCR with 60 Vbeta and 13 Jbeta primers. Sequencing was performed with immunoSEQ multiplex PCR; in TCRdb, only in-frame clones are kept and a portion is missing. The sample contains more than 100,000 clones, 55% to 80% of which appear only once. The sample was PBMCs. The receptors stem from a middle-aged woman in good health and CMV-seronegative.

The chain joins TRBV4-2 to TRBJ2-6, with unresolved D. Germline CDR1 reads LGHNA; CDR2 reads YNFKEQ. The CDR3 totals 15 residues. Trimming removed 10 bases at V and 2 bases at J, with 15 bases between. CDR3 sequence: CAIGSSDPGANVLTF. CDR3 nucleotides: TGTGCCATCGGGTCGTCGGATCCTGGGGCCAACGTCCTGACTTTC.

There are a few counts of this clone. The genes are TRBV7-9 and TRBJ2-7; TRBD1 aligns across 7 bases. In germline, CDR1 is SEHNR, CDR2 FQNEAQ (reference sequence). CDR3 length: 17 amino acids. Trimming cost V 2 bases and J 2 bases; bases outside gene matches: 12. In DNA form, the CDR3 reads TGTGCCAGCAGCTTACCGATCGGGACAGTTCTTACCTACGAGCAGTACTTC. Translated: CASSLPIGTVLTYEQYF. The variable domain in full, completed from reference TRBV7-9 and TRBJ2-7, reads DTGVSQNPRHKITKRGQNVTFRCDPISEHNRLYWYRQTLGQGPEFLTYFQNEAQLEKSRLLSDRFSAERPKGSFSTLEIQRTEQGDSAMYLCASSLPIGTVLTYEQYFGPGTRLTVT.

The chain couples TRBV15 to TRBJ2-1; 10 bases line up with TRBD1. The germline gives CDR1 LNHNV, CDR2 YYDKDF (reference sequence). J gave up 3 bases and V 1 base, and 3 bases lay outside the gene matches. The CDR3 has 16 residues. The CDR3 sequence: CATSRVRTGGYNEQFF. CDR3 DNA: TGTGCCACCAGCAGAGTTCGGACAGGGGGCTACAATGAGCAGTTCTTC.

V and J are TRBV11-1 and TRBJ1-1; D is possibly TRBD1 (5 bases). The V gene's germline CDR1 is SGHAT and CDR2 FQDESV (reference sequence). CDR3 length: 15 residues. Trimming shortened V by 5 bases and J by 2 bases, and 15 bases separated the two germline ends. The CDR3 loop reads CASSTSGGVNTEAFF. As DNA, the CDR3 is TGTGCCAGCAGCACCTCCGGGGGGGTAAACACTGAAGCTTTCTTT.

The chain employs TRBV5-1 and TRBJ2-7; 9 nucleotides agree with TRBD2. The CDR3 is 14 amino acids. CDR1 and CDR2 (germline): SGHRS, YFSETQ. After removal of 4 bases from V and 3 bases from J, the junction contained 5 bases not matched to a gene. CDR3 nucleotide sequence: TGCGCCAGCAGCGGCGGGGGGGCAGGCTACGAGCAGTACTTC. Protein: CASSGGGAGYEQYF.

The chain links TRBV19 to TRBJ1-5, with 7 nucleotides matching TRBD1. V lost 6 bases and J lost 4; bases outside the gene matches: 6. Per the germline V gene, CDR1 is LNHDA and CDR2 is SQIVND (reference sequence). This CDR3 region has 14 residues. DNA of the CDR3: TGTGCCAGTAGCTCCGGGACAGATAATCAGCCCCAGCATTTT. It encodes CASSSGTDNQPQHF.

J is TRBJ2-3 and V is TRBV6-6, with TRBD1 matching over 7 bases. J gave up 0 bases and V 6 bases, and 6 bases lay outside the gene matches. This CDR3 is built from 15 residues. Germline values: CDR1 MNHNY, CDR2 SVGAGI (reference sequence). CDR3 in DNA: TGTGCCAGCAGGGACGGACAGGCGAGCACAGATACGCAGTATTTT. Encoded protein: CASRDGQASTDTQYF.

This clone came up once. The rearrangement links TRBV5-1 to TRBJ2-5; 11 bases agree with TRBD2. CDR3 size: 14 residues. Trimming cost V 4 bases and J 5 bases; bases outside gene matches: 4. Germline CDR1 is SGHRS and CDR2 is YFSETQ. The CDR3 coding sequence is TGCGCCAGCAGCCCTGGGACTAGCGGTGAGACCCAGTACTTC. It translates to CASSPGTSGETQYF.

V is TRBV6-6 and J is TRBJ2-7; perhaps TRBD2 as D (6 bases). V dropped 8 bases and J dropped 1 base, with 15 bases sitting between them. Germline V gene lookup returns CDR1 MNHNY and CDR2 SVGAGI (reference sequence). The CDR3 totals 14 residues. The CDR3 protein is CASGGPEGSYEQYF. The DNA for the CDR3 is TGTGCCAGCGGGGGTCCGGAGGGGTCCTACGAGCAGTACTTC.

V is TRBV10-3 and J is TRBJ2-5, with 9 bases aligning to TRBD1. TRBJ2-7 matches the DNA end more closely, so the J call is doubtful. Per germline, CDR1 ENHRY and CDR2 SYGVKD. The CDR3 sequence is 14 residues long. CDR3 protein: CAISEGTGTYEQYF. For the CDR3, the DNA is TGTGCCATCAGTGAGGGGACAGGGACCTACGAGCAGTACTTC.